Listed here are 11 T cell receptor beta chains from one sample, sequenced in a study of blood T cells in healthy people across ages. Sample-barcoded 5' priming and a J-beta primer mix drove a second PCR of about 6 to 12 cycles. TCRdb fed the 5' RACE reads into MiXCR, producing one record per CDR3 protein. Of around 820,000 distinct CDR3 sequences in the sample, 20% to 30% are singletons; the top ten hold 3% to 4%. The sample was also linked to a second study, of T cells of mothers and their children.

Sequencing was performed on blood. Every receptor here comes from a boy aged 5-17 years in good health.

This clonotype showed up just a few times. This sequence joins TRBV4-3 and TRBJ2-5, with D perhaps matching TRBD2 (6 bases). The J call is in doubt because the DNA end fits TRBJ2-7 better. In germline, CDR1 is LGHNA, CDR2 YSLEER. The CDR3 totals 15 residues. In DNA, the CDR3 is TGCGCCAGCAGCCAAGAGCGGGAAGAGCCCTACGAGCAGTACTTC. Residues: CASSQEREEPYEQYF.

The sample holds many counts of this clonotype. V and J are TRBV7-9 and TRBJ2-7; D is undetermined. Germline CDR1 SEHNR, CDR2 FQNEAQ (reference sequence). Trimming pared 3 bases from V and 2 bases from J, leaving 14 bases between. This CDR3 has 15 amino acids. The CDR3 region has the DNA TGTGCCAGCAGCTTTGGGAATCCTATCGCCTACGAGCAGTACTTC. It is translated as CASSFGNPIAYEQYF.

This clonotype was recorded a few times. The chain joins TRBV27 to TRBJ2-2; TRBD2 matches at 10 bases. This CDR3 is built from 19 residues. V shed 1 base and J 1 base; nucleotides not matched to a gene: 9. Germline loops: CDR1 MNHEY, CDR2 SMNVEV (reference sequence). The CDR3 DNA follows: TGTGCCAGCAGTTTATTAAGACCAGGACTAGCGGAGAACACCGGGGAGCTGTTTTTT. Its translation: CASSLLRPGLAENTGELFF.

The genes are TRBV28 and TRBJ2-1, with 9 bases lining up with TRBD1. From germline, CDR1 is MDHEN and CDR2 SYDVKM. Trimming at V came to 6 bases and at J to 0 bases, leaving 6 bases not matched to a gene. The CDR3 extends over 16 amino acids. The CDR3 spells CASREGQGGSYNEQFF. CDR3 sequence (DNA): TGTGCCAGCAGGGAGGGACAGGGAGGCTCCTACAATGAGCAGTTCTTC. The full variable domain, completed using reference TRBV28 and TRBJ2-1, is DVKVTQSSRYLVKRTGEKVFLECVQDMDHENMFWYRQDPGLGLRLIYFSYDVKMKEKGDIPEGYSVSREKKERFSLILESASTNQTSMYLCASREGQGGSYNEQFFGPGTRLTVL.

This clonotype occurred a few times. The chain has TRBV10-3 and TRBJ2-7; TRBD1 matches at 7 bases. V gave up 6 bases and J gave up 3 bases; unmatched junction bases: 11. This CDR3 contains 15 residues. Germline CDR1 reads ENHRY; CDR2 reads SYGVKD. CDR3 loop: CAISDITGQIYEQYF. Written as DNA, the CDR3 is TGTGCCATCAGCGATATAACGGGACAGATCTACGAGCAGTACTTC.

This clonotype was detected ten times or more. The CDR3, as DNA: TGTGCCAGCTCCCAGGGACTAGCGATGGACGAGCAGTACTTC. This sequence encodes CASSQGLAMDEQYF. This chain links TRBV9 with TRBJ2-7; 10 positions agree with TRBD2. V gave up 7 bases and J gave up 5 bases; unmatched junction bases: 9. The CDR3 totals 14 residues. CDR1 and CDR2 from the germline V gene are SGDLS and YYNGEE.

This chain links TRBV7-2 with TRBJ2-1, with 7 nucleotides matching TRBD2. Trimming removed 2 bases from V and 5 bases from J; junction bases left unmatched: 9. CDR1 and CDR2 (germline): SGHTA, FQGNSA. This CDR3 comprises 16 residues. The CDR3 DNA is TGTGCCAGCAGCTTAAATCCGACGGGAGGTAACAATGAGCAGTTCTTC. Residues: CASSLNPTGGNNEQFF.

This clonotype occurred a few times. The J gene is TRBJ1-2, the V gene TRBV5-1, with D tentatively TRBD1 (6 bases). Germline CDR1 is SGHRS and CDR2 is YFSETQ. CDR3 length equals 15 residues. Deletions cut 0 bases from V and 4 bases from J, with 13 bases between. The CDR3 coding sequence is TGCGCCAGCAGCTTGGAAACAGGGCCCGTCTATGGCTACACCTTC. Protein: CASSLETGPVYGYTF.

The chain recombines TRBV6-1 with TRBJ2-5; D possibly uses TRBD1 or TRBD2 (5 bases each). The DNA end is a closer match to TRBJ2-1, so the J assignment may be wrong. The CDR3 is made up of 13 amino acids. Germline V gene data show CDR1 as MNHNS and CDR2 as SASEGT. The DNA for the CDR3 is TGTGCCAGCACTGGGACGCAGGTCCATGAGCAGTTCTTC. This translates into CASTGTQVHEQFF.

The chain joins TRBV3-1 to TRBJ2-2; D is undetermined. The germline V gene encodes CDR1 LGHDT and CDR2 YNNKEL (reference sequence). V was cut by 4 bases and J by 6 bases, with 12 bases left in between. CDR3 length equals 14 residues. CDR3 in amino acids: CASSPDPWAGELFF. Written as DNA, the CDR3 is TGTGCCAGCAGCCCGGACCCTTGGGCCGGGGAGCTGTTTTTT.

The CDR3 DNA reads TGTGCCACCAGCAGGACCCTGACGGCCGCCTATGGCTACACCTTC. Its protein is CATSRTLTAAYGYTF. The V gene is TRBV15, the J gene TRBJ1-2; D is unclear. Germline V gene lookup returns CDR1 LNHNV and CDR2 YYDKDF (reference sequence). Trimming took off 3 bases at V and 4 bases at J, with 15 bases between the two ends. The CDR3 is 15 residues long.